The 25 T cell receptor beta chains listed next were all sequenced from one sample in a study of blood T cell repertoires in COVID-19. Libraries were prepared by immunoSEQ multiplex PCR; TCRdb keeps only in-frame clonotypes and omits some of them. Of 200,000 to 250,000 clones in the sample, 88% are singletons; the top ten hold about 4%. The sequenced sample consisted of PBMCs or T cells enriched from blood (not recorded which). Receptors originate from a woman aged 25 to 45 who had been exposed to COVID-19.

V is TRBV5-6 and J is TRBJ2-1; D remains unclear. Germline-derived CDR1 and CDR2 are SGHDT and YYEEEE. Between the trimmed V and J ends, which lost 2 bases and 4 bases, there was a span of 4 bases. This CDR3 comprises 12 residues. The CDR3 is CASSLAYNEQFF. CDR3 DNA sequence: TGTGCCAGCAGCTTAGCTTACAATGAGCAGTTCTTC.

The genes are TRBV28 and TRBJ1-1; 7 bases agree with TRBD1. Trimming at V came to 6 bases and at J to 0 bases, leaving 4 bases not matched to a gene. Per the germline V gene, CDR1 is MDHEN and CDR2 is SYDVKM. CDR3 size: 14 residues. Here the CDR3 reads CASRLTGLNTEAFF. CDR3 nucleotides: TGTGCCAGCAGATTGACAGGGTTGAACACTGAAGCTTTCTTT.

This chain links TRBV7-3 with TRBJ2-1; 14 bases are a match to TRBD2. The CDR3 has 18 residues. V shed 7 bases, J shed 2 bases, and the junction held 10 bases outside the gene matches. Per germline, CDR1 SGHTA and CDR2 FQGTGA. The CDR3 protein is CASTEGTSGSRTYNEQFF. CDR3 DNA sequence: TGTGCCAGCACTGAAGGGACTAGCGGGAGTAGGACCTACAATGAGCAGTTCTTC.

The chain employs TRBV19 and TRBJ1-5, with 7 bases identical to TRBD1. The CDR3 is 13 amino acids. With V trimmed by 7 bases and J by 5 bases, 5 bases remained unmatched. Germline V gene sequence: CDR1 LNHDA, CDR2 SQIVND (reference sequence). The CDR3 here is CASTGTVHQPQHF. DNA of the CDR3: TGTGCCAGTACCGGGACAGTTCATCAGCCCCAGCATTTT.

The rearrangement uses TRBV19 and TRBJ2-1; TRBD2 aligns across 8 bases. The CDR3 sequence is 14 residues long. V gave up 7 bases and J gave up 3 bases; unmatched junction bases: 5. Germline CDR1 is LNHDA and CDR2 is SQIVND (reference sequence). The chain's CDR3 is CASTRGGSYNEQFF. CDR3 in DNA: TGTGCCAGTACCCGGGGGGGGAGCTACAATGAGCAGTTCTTC. Complete variable domain (other parts from reference TRBV19 and TRBJ2-1): DGGITQSPKYLFRKEGQNVTLSCEQNLNHDAMYWYRQDPGQGLRLIYYSQIVNDFQKGDIAEGYSVSREKKESFPLTVTSAQKNPTAFYLCASTRGGSYNEQFFGPGTRLTVL.

This chain connects TRBV1 to TRBJ1-5; TRBD1, the table's D call, lacks a check against the DNA. TRBV1 is flagged as a pseudogene. This CDR3 is built from 16 residues. The CDR3: CTSSRLTGGCNQPQHF. The CDR3 DNA follows: TGCACCAGCAGCCGGTTAACAGGGGGCTGTAATCAGCCCCAGCATTTT.

CDR3 protein: CASSPARGTPEKNTEAFF. In nucleotides, the CDR3 is TGCGCCAGCAGCCCGGCGCGGGGAACCCCAGAAAAGAACACTGAAGCTTTCTTT. The chain couples TRBV5-1 to TRBJ1-1; unclear D gene. Trimming shortened V by 4 bases and J by 1 base, and 23 bases separated the two germline ends. CDR3 size: 18 residues. Germline V CDR1 and CDR2: SGHRS, YFSETQ.

Concerning this clone: A much larger clone differs from this one at a single base, so this may be a read error. The chain joins TRBV2 to TRBJ1-1; no clear D gene. The CDR3 has 12 amino acids. Trimming cost V 5 bases and J 0 bases, with 4 bases left between them. The germline gives CDR1 SNHLY, CDR2 FYNNEI. CDR3 amino acids: CASSYMNTEAFF. The CDR3 nucleotides read TGTGCCAGCAGTTACATGAACACTGAAGCTTTCTTT.

This clone was seen a single time. The V gene is TRBV30, the J gene TRBJ2-2; TRBD2 matches at 10 bases. Germline CDR1 reads GTSNPN; CDR2 reads SVGIG (reference sequence). The CDR3 length is 16 residues. The V segment lost 2 bases and the J segment 0 bases; nucleotides outside the gene matches: 3. The CDR3 coding sequence is TGTGCCTGGAGTTCAGCGGGAGGGTCGAACACCGGGGAGCTGTTTTTT. The encoded protein is CAWSSAGGSNTGELFF. The variable domain in full, completed from reference TRBV30 and TRBJ2-2, reads SQTIHQWPATLVQPVGSPLSLECTVEGTSNPNLYWYRQAAGRGLQLLFYSVGIGQISSEVPQNLSASRPQDRQFILSSKKLLLSDSGFYLCAWSSAGGSNTGELFFGEGSRLTVL.

V is TRBV28 and J is TRBJ2-6; D possibly corresponds to TRBD2 (6 bases). V dropped 2 bases and J dropped 0 bases, with 14 bases sitting between them. CDR3 length equals 18 residues. Germline CDR1 reads MDHEN; CDR2 reads SYDVKM. The CDR3 DNA is TGTGCCAGCAGTTTACCCCCCGGGGGATACTCTGGGGCCAACGTCCTGACTTTC. Translated: CASSLPPGGYSGANVLTF.

As to this clone: A junction end diverges from the germline sequence, so it may reflect a read error. This rearrangement joins TRBV5-6 to TRBJ2-7; 11 nucleotides agree with TRBD1. This CDR3 region has 12 residues. Germline V gene data show CDR1 as SGHDT and CDR2 as YYEEEE. The DNA for the CDR3 is TGTGCCAGCAGTTCAACCCCGGGACAGGGGGAATTC. This gives the protein CASSSTPGQGEF.

The V call is TRBV5-5, the J call TRBJ2-7; tentatively, D is TRBD1 (5 bases). Germline V CDR1 and CDR2: SGHKS, YYEKEE (reference sequence). V was pared by 6 bases and J by 6 bases, with 19 bases between. The CDR3 is 14 residues long. The CDR3 spells CASTPRAGPTEQYF. The CDR3 nucleotides are TGTGCCAGCACCCCCCGAGCAGGGCCAACCGAGCAGTACTTC.

This clone was detected once. The chain has TRBV11-2 and TRBJ2-1; 8 bases map to TRBD2. The CDR3 covers 18 residues. J lost 2 bases, V lost 6 bases, and 15 bases had no gene match. From germline, CDR1 is SGHAT and CDR2 FQNNGV. CDR3 in amino acids: CASRRLGAGEPPYNEQFF. Here the CDR3 DNA reads TGTGCCAGCAGGCGCCTCGGAGCGGGAGAGCCCCCCTACAATGAGCAGTTCTTC.

This chain connects TRBV10-3 to TRBJ1-5; D is uncertain. This CDR3 region has 16 residues. The V end was cut by 0 bases, the J end by 2 bases, with 11 bases between. Germline V lookup: CDR1 ENHRY, CDR2 SYGVKD. The CDR3 loop reads CAISESAGLGNQPQHF. CDR3 DNA: TGTGCCATCAGTGAGTCGGCAGGATTAGGCAATCAGCCCCAGCATTTT.

V gene TRBV6-5 combines with J gene TRBJ1-3; D perhaps matches TRBD1 (5 bases). Germline-derived CDR1 and CDR2 are MNHEY and SVGAGI. Trimming left V 5 bases short and J 2 bases short, with 10 bases between. The CDR3 extends over 14 amino acids. For the CDR3, the DNA is TGTGCCAGCAGTATAAGGGGTACTGGAAACACCATATATTTT. Residues: CASSIRGTGNTIYF.

The chain links TRBV11-2 to TRBJ1-1; TRBD1 might be the D (6 bases). Germline assignment: CDR1 SGHAT and CDR2 FQNNGV. Trimming cost V 0 bases and J 5 bases, with 10 bases left between them. The CDR3 covers 14 residues. The CDR3 nucleotides read TGTGCCAGCAGCTTAGAGACCCAGGGGACTGAAGCTTTCTTT. As protein: CASSLETQGTEAFF.

This chain uses TRBV29-1 with TRBJ1-2; D remains ambiguous. Trimming stripped 4 bases from V and 4 bases from J, with 7 bases between. The germline V gene has CDR1 SQVTM and CDR2 ANQGSEA. CDR3 length: 11 amino acids. CDR3 protein: CSVGSSYGYTF. Here the CDR3 DNA reads TGCAGCGTTGGATCCAGCTATGGCTACACCTTC.

The J gene is TRBJ2-7, the V gene TRBV6-5, with 9 bases matching TRBD1. CDR3 length: 15 amino acids. Germline-derived CDR1 and CDR2 are MNHEY and SVGAGI. J lost 6 bases, V lost 1 base, and 7 bases had no gene match. This CDR3 is CASSYYRGHLSEQYF. In nucleotides, the CDR3 is TGTGCCAGCAGTTACTACAGGGGGCATTTGTCCGAGCAGTACTTC.

CDR3: CASSHPTEPSSGANVLTF. The CDR3 bases are TGTGCCAGCAGCCACCCGACGGAACCTAGCTCTGGGGCCAACGTCCTGACTTTC. The rearrangement uses TRBV3-1 (or the pseudogene TRBV3-2) and TRBJ2-6; no reliable D call. The CDR3 sequence is 18 residues long. Germline V gives CDR1 LGHDT, CDR2 YNNKEL (reference sequence). V dropped 3 bases and J dropped 0 bases, with 15 bases sitting between them.

This chain uses TRBV28 with TRBJ1-5, with 7 bases matching TRBD1. J gave up 1 base and V 0 bases, and 6 bases lay outside the gene matches. The CDR3 has 17 residues. CDR1 is MDHEN, CDR2 SYDVKM, per germline. CDR3 nucleotide sequence: TGTGCCAGCAGTTTATGGGAAGGGGGCGGGAGCAATCAGCCCCAGCATTTT. Amino acids: CASSLWEGGGSNQPQHF. The full variable domain, completed using reference TRBV28 and TRBJ1-5, is DVKVTQSSRYLVKRTGEKVFLECVQDMDHENMFWYRQDPGLGLRLIYFSYDVKMKEKGDIPEGYSVSREKKERFSLILESASTNQTSMYLCASSLWEGGGSNQPQHFGDGTRLSIL.

The genes are TRBV5-1 and TRBJ1-1; D not resolved. The CDR3 consists of 13 residues. Between the trimmed V and J ends, which lost 1 base and 0 bases, there was a span of 4 bases. CDR1 and CDR2 (germline): SGHRS, YFSETQ. CDR3 sequence reads: CASSLLMNTEAFF. CDR3 in DNA: TGCGCCAGCAGCTTGCTTATGAACACTGAAGCTTTCTTT. Together with reference TRBV5-1 and TRBJ1-1, the CDR3 gives the full variable domain: KAGVTQTPRYLIKTRGQQVTLSCSPISGHRSVSWYQQTPGQGLQFLFEYFSETQRNKGNFPGRFSGRQFSNSRSEMNVSTLELGDSALYLCASSLLMNTEAFFGQGTRLTVV.

The chain employs TRBV5-1 and TRBJ2-1; no firm D call. The germline V and J ends were trimmed by 4 bases and 8 bases, with 13 bases remaining between them. The V gene's germline CDR1 is SGHRS and CDR2 YFSETQ. This CDR3 comprises 13 residues. CDR3 DNA: TGCGCCAGCAGCCCACGGCCTCGGGATGAGCAGTTCTTC. This sequence encodes CASSPRPRDEQFF.

This clone was seen only once. V and J are TRBV2 and TRBJ2-3; TRBD2 matches at 14 bases. Germline assignment: CDR1 SNHLY and CDR2 FYNNEI. The ends lost 7 bases at V and 2 bases at J; junction bases unmatched: 8. This CDR3 is built from 17 residues. In DNA form, the CDR3 reads TGTGCCAGCATTTCAGGGACTAGCGGGAGATTCACAGATACGCAGTATTTT. Encoded protein: CASISGTSGRFTDTQYF.

Comment on this clone: Other DNA sequences in the same sample also yield this CDR3. V gene TRBV5-1 combines with J gene TRBJ2-1; 10 nucleotides line up with TRBD2. After removal of 0 bases from V and 4 bases from J, the junction contained 4 bases not matched to a gene. The CDR3 is 16 residues long. CDR1 is SGHRS and CDR2 is YFSETQ in the germline V gene. The CDR3 region is CASSLARLAGYNEQFF. CDR3 DNA: TGCGCCAGCAGCTTGGCCAGACTAGCGGGTTACAATGAGCAGTTCTTC.

The CDR3 loop reads CASSARLAGGPLNEQFF. Written as DNA, the CDR3 is TGTGCCAGCAGTGCCCGACTAGCGGGAGGGCCATTGAATGAGCAGTTCTTC. This chain uses TRBV27 with TRBJ2-1, with TRBD2 identical over 14 bases. This CDR3 spans 17 amino acids. V lost 5 bases, J lost 7 bases, and 10 bases stayed unmatched. Per the germline V gene, CDR1 is MNHEY and CDR2 is SMNVEV (reference sequence).